The 16 T cell receptor beta chains below all came from one sample that was sequenced in a study of identical twins listed by TCRdb under 2016. The receptor library was made with 5' RACE. TCRdb records Illumina HiSeq 2000 as the sequencer. TCRdb reprocessed the public reads (quality trimming at Q25 with fastp, clone calling with MiXCR) and kept in-frame beta chains. Every CDR3 protein is listed once, alongside the most common genes and DNA of its rows. In all, the sample holds around 960,000 distinct CDR3 sequences, and around an eighth of those were seen once. The biggest ten clones account for 1.5% to 2% of the sample. This sample was also put to use in a study of yellow fever vaccine responses in identical twins.

The sample taken for sequencing was PBMCs. These receptors all come from a woman between 18 and 29 years old in good health.

This clonotype was counted only a few times. The CDR3, as DNA: TGTGCCAGCCGCCCCGGACAGGGACAAACTCCTACAAACAATGAGCAGTTCTTC. Residues: CASRPGQGQTPTNNEQFF. The V gene is TRBV11-2, the J gene TRBJ2-1; 8 bases align to TRBD1. This CDR3 comprises 18 residues. J was trimmed by 5 bases and V by 8 bases; bases with no gene match: 20. Germline values: CDR1 SGHAT, CDR2 FQNNGV.

The CDR3 protein is CASSHGRQNEQFF. Here the CDR3 DNA reads TGTGCCAGCAGCCATGGTCGGCAGAATGAGCAGTTCTTC. The chain links TRBV14 to TRBJ2-1; D is unclear. V lost 3 bases and J lost 7, with 10 bases in between. CDR1 is SGHDN and CDR2 is FVKESK in the germline V gene. The CDR3 spans 13 residues.

This clonotype was seen repeatedly, ten times or more. The CDR3 is CSAPRATANTGELFF. For the CDR3, the DNA is TGCAGTGCCCCCCGCGCCACCGCGAACACCGGGGAGCTGTTTTTT. V usage is TRBV20-1 and J usage is TRBJ2-2; D is undetermined. The CDR3 is 15 residues long. V lost 6 bases and J lost 0, with 14 bases in between. CDR1 DFQATT and CDR2 SNEGSKA come from the germline V gene (reference sequence).

This clonotype was detected only a few times. The rearrangement joins TRBV10-3 to TRBJ2-1; TRBD2 aligns across 10 bases. The CDR3 runs 14 residues. V shed 10 bases, J shed 6 bases, and the junction held 9 bases outside the gene matches. Germline V lookup: CDR1 ENHRY, CDR2 SYGVKD. The DNA of the CDR3 is TGTGCCACCGAAGCGGGGGGGCGAAGCAATGAGCAGTTCTTC. Translating it yields CATEAGGRSNEQFF.

This clonotype was counted a few times. The chain joins TRBV4-1 to TRBJ1-5; 11 bases are a match to TRBD1. Per germline, CDR1 MGHRA and CDR2 YSYEKL. The CDR3 spans 17 residues. J lost 5 bases, V lost 4 bases, and 10 bases had no gene match. The CDR3 DNA follows: TGCGCCAGCAGCCCGGTACCCGGGACAGGGGGGCATCAGCCCCAGCATTTT. Translated, it gives CASSPVPGTGGHQPQHF.

Many counts were recorded for this clonotype. The DNA of the CDR3 is TGTGCCACCAGTGACACAGGAGCTCGGGGCTACAATGAGCAGTTCTTC. Its translation: CATSDTGARGYNEQFF. The rearrangement links TRBV24-1 to TRBJ2-1; D may match TRBD1 or TRBD2 (5 bases each). V lost 4 bases and J lost 3, with 15 bases in between. From germline, CDR1 is KGHDR and CDR2 SFDVKD. This CDR3 is 16 amino acids long.

This clonotype has a handful of counts. The chain has TRBV25-1 and TRBJ2-6; D may be TRBD1 (5 bases). Germline V gene sequence: CDR1 MGHDK, CDR2 SYGVNS. The CDR3 is 15 residues long. V lost 4 bases and J 0 bases, leaving 7 bases between the germline ends. The CDR3 reads CASSVTGSGANVLTF. The CDR3 DNA reads as TGTGCCAGCAGTGTAACAGGCTCTGGGGCCAACGTCCTGACTTTC.

In this sample, this clonotype turned up a few times. V is TRBV12-3 or TRBV12-4 and J is TRBJ2-7; D tentatively fits TRBD1 or TRBD2 (5 bases each). V lost 2 bases and J 2 bases, leaving 10 bases between the germline ends. The CDR3 is 14 residues long. CDR3 residues: CASSLYGTTYEQYF. Written as DNA, the CDR3 is TGTGCCAGCAGTTTATACGGGACGACCTACGAGCAGTACTTC.

This chain links TRBV7-9 with TRBJ2-4; D is perhaps TRBD1 (5 bases). The CDR3 has 16 amino acids. The V and J ends lost 5 bases and 1 base respectively, with 15 bases between them. The germline CDR1 and CDR2 sequences are SEHNR and FQNEAQ (reference sequence). The CDR3 reads CASSHDSDIAKNIQYF. The CDR3 nucleotides read TGTGCCAGCAGCCACGACAGTGACATTGCCAAAAACATTCAGTACTTC.

This clonotype was detected a few times. The gene calls are TRBV7-7 and TRBJ2-7; 13 bases fit TRBD2. This CDR3 is built from 15 residues. Germline loops: CDR1 SSHAT, CDR2 FNYEAQ (reference sequence). J was trimmed by 3 bases and V by 5 bases; bases with no gene match: 4. CDR3 nucleotides: TGTGCCAGCAGCAACGGACTAGCGGGAGTCTACGAGCAGTACTTC. Translating it yields CASSNGLAGVYEQYF.

The chain combines TRBV7-2 with TRBJ2-7; a weak D match, TRBD1 (5 bases). V was clipped by 1 base and J by 1 base, with 17 bases between them. The V gene's germline CDR1 is SGHTA and CDR2 FQGNSA. There are 17 residues in the CDR3. CDR3 in DNA: TGTGCCAGCAGCTTAGTAAGCACAGGACGTGTTTCCTACGAGCAGTACTTC. The encoded protein is CASSLVSTGRVSYEQYF. The whole variable domain, filled in from reference TRBV7-2 and TRBJ2-7, reads GAGVSQSPSNKVTEKGKDVELRCDPISGHTALYWYRQSLGQGLEFLIYFQGNSAPDKSGLPSDRFSAERTGGSVSTLTIQRTQQEDSAVYLCASSLVSTGRVSYEQYFGPGTRLTVT.

This clonotype was counted a few times. The chain couples TRBV6-5 to TRBJ2-7; 12 bases align to TRBD2. V shed 4 bases and J 0 bases; nucleotides not matched to a gene: 7. Germline-derived CDR1 and CDR2 are MNHEY and SVGAGI. The CDR3 is 17 residues long. The CDR3 nucleotides read TGTGCCAGCAGTTTCGGACTAGCGGGGATTAGCTCCTACGAGCAGTACGTC. Its protein is CASSFGLAGISSYEQYV.

Only a few counts were recorded for this clonotype. This sequence joins TRBV7-7 and TRBJ2-5, with D unresolved. The CDR3 spans 14 residues. CDR1 is SSHAT and CDR2 is FNYEAQ in the germline V gene (reference sequence). V lost 5 bases to trimming and J lost 5 bases, with 15 bases between them. The DNA for the CDR3 is TGTGCCAGCAGCAACCGGGTTTCGGGTGAGACCCAGTACTTC. This encodes CASSNRVSGETQYF.

V usage is TRBV15 and J usage is TRBJ2-3; D ambiguous. Germline V CDR1 and CDR2: LNHNV, YYDKDF (reference sequence). V was shortened by 1 base and J by 8 bases, with 13 bases between the two germline ends. The CDR3 spans 14 residues. The CDR3 loop reads CATSRALPSGTQYF. DNA of the CDR3: TGTGCCACCAGCAGAGCACTTCCTAGTGGTACGCAGTATTTT.

In its sample, this clonotype was seen many times. The chain has TRBV12-3 or TRBV12-4 and TRBJ2-1, with D uncertain. The CDR3 has 15 amino acids. Between the trimmed V and J ends, which lost 5 bases and 0 bases, there was a span of 11 bases. The CDR3 protein is CASSPDGTSYNEQFF. In DNA, the CDR3 is TGTGCCAGCAGTCCGGACGGCACCTCCTACAATGAGCAGTTCTTC.

This clonotype has only a few counts. This chain uses TRBV15 with TRBJ1-1; TRBD1 is a possible D gene (6 bases). The V end was cut by 4 bases, the J end by 3 bases, with 12 bases between. There are 14 residues in the CDR3. CDR1 is LNHNV and CDR2 is YYDKDF in the germline V gene (reference sequence). CDR3 region: CATSTGTLDTEAFF. The CDR3 nucleotides are TGTGCCACCAGCACCGGGACATTAGACACTGAAGCTTTCTTT.